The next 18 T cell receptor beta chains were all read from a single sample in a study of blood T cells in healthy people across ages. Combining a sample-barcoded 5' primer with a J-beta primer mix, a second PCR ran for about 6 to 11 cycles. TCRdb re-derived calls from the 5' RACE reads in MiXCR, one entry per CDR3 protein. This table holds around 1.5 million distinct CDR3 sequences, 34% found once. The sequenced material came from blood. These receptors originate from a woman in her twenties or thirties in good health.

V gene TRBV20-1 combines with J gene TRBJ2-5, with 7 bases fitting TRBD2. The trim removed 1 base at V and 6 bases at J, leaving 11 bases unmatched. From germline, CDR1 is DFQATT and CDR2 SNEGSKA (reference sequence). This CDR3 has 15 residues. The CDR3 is CSARGREVLWKTQYF. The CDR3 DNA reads TGCAGTGCTAGAGGTCGGGAGGTGTTATGGAAGACCCAGTACTTC.

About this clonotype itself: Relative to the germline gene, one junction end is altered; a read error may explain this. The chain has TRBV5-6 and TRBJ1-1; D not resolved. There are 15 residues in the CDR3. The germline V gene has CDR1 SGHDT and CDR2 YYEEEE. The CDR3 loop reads CAGSAIEKGNTKAFF. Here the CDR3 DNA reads TGTGCCGGCAGCGCAATCGAAAAAGGGAACACTAAAGCTTTCTTT.

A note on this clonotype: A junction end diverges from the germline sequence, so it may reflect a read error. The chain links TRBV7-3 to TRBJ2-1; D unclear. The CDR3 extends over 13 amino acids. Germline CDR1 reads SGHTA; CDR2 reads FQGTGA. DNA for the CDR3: TGTGCCTGCAGCTTAATCGCTAGCAATGAGCAGTTCTTC. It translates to CACSLIASNEQFF.

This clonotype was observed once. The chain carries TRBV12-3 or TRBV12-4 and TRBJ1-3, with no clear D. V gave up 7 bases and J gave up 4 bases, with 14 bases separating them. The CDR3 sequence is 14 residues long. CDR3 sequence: CASIGGFAGNTIYF. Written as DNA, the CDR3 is TGTGCCAGCATCGGCGGTTTTGCCGGAAACACCATATATTTT.

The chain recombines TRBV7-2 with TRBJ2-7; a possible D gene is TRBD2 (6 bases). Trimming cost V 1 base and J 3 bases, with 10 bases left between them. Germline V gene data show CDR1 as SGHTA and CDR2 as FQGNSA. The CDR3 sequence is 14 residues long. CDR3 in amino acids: CASSLVRGGYEQYF. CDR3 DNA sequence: TGTGCCAGCAGCTTAGTCCGGGGAGGCTACGAGCAGTACTTC.

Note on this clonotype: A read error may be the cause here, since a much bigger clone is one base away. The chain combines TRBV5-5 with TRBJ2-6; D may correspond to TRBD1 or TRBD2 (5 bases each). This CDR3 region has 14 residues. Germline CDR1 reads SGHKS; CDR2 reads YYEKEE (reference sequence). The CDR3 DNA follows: TGTGCCAGCAGCGACGGGTTCGGGGCCAACGTCCGGACTTTC. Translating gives CASSDGFGANVRTF.

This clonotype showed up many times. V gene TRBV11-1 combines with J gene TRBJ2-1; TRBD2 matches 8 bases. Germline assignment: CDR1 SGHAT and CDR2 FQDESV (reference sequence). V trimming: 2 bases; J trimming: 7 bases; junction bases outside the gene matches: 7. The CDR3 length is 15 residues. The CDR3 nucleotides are TGTGCCAGCAGCTTAAACGGGAGGGCGGAAAATGAGCAGTTCTTC. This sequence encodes CASSLNGRAENEQFF.

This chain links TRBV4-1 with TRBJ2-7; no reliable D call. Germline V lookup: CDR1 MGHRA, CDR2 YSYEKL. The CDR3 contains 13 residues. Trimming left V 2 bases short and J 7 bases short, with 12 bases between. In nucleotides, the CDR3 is TGCGCCAGCAGCCAAAACTCCGCCTGGGAGCAGTACTTC. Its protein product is CASSQNSAWEQYF.

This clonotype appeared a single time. The CDR3 is CASSLKTSGPPYNEQFF. The CDR3, as DNA: TGTGCCAGCAGCTTAAAGACCTCAGGGCCCCCCTACAATGAGCAGTTCTTC. The chain employs TRBV11-1 and TRBJ2-1, with D possibly matching TRBD1 (5 bases). Trimming stripped 2 bases from V and 2 bases from J, with 16 bases between. Germline CDR1 reads SGHAT; CDR2 reads FQDESV (reference sequence). This CDR3 spans 17 amino acids.

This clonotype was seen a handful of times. The CDR3, as DNA: TGCAGCGTGGGCTTGGACGAGCAGTACTTC. Translation gives CSVGLDEQYF. The chain is built from TRBV29-1 and TRBJ2-7; no definite D call. V gave up 6 bases and J gave up 5 bases, with 8 bases separating them. Germline V gene data show CDR1 as SQVTM and CDR2 as ANQGSEA. This CDR3 region has 10 residues.

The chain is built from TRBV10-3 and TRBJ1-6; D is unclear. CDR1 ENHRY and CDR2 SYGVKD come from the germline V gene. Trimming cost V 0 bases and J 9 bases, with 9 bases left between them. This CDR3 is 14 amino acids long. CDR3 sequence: CAISESRCISPLHF. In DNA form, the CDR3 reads TGTGCCATCAGTGAGTCGAGGTGCATTTCACCCCTCCACTTT.

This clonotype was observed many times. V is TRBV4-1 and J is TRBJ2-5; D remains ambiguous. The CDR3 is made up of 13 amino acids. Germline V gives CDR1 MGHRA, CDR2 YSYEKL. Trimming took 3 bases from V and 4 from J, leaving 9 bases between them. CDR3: CASSQWRSETQYF. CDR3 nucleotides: TGCGCCAGCAGCCAGTGGCGTTCAGAGACCCAGTACTTC.

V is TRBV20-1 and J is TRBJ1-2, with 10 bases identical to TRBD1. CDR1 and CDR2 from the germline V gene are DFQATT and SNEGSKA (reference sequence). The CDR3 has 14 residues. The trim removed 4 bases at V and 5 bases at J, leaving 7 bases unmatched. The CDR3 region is CSAKGQGREYGYTF. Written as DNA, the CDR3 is TGCAGTGCTAAGGGACAGGGGAGGGAGTATGGCTACACCTTC.

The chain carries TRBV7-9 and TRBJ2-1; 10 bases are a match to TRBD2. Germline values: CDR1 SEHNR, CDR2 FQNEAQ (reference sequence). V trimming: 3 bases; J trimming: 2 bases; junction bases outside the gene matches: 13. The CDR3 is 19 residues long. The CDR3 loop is CASSFVLPVSGRAYNEQFF. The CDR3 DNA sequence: TGTGCCAGCAGCTTCGTCCTACCCGTAAGCGGGAGGGCCTACAATGAGCAGTTCTTC.

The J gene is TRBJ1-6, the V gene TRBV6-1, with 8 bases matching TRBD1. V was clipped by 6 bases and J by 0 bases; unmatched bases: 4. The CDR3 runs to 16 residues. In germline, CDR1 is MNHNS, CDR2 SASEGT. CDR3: CASRGQEGSYNSPLHF. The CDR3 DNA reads TGTGCCAGCAGGGGACAGGAGGGCTCCTATAATTCACCCCTCCACTTT.

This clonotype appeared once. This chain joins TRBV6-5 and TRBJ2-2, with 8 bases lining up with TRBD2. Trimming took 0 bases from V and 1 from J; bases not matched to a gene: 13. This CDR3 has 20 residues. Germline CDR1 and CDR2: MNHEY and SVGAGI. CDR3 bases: TGTGCCAGCAGTTACTCACCGGGACTAGTTTGGGGGAGGAACACCGGGGAGCTGTTTTTT. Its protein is CASSYSPGLVWGRNTGELFF.

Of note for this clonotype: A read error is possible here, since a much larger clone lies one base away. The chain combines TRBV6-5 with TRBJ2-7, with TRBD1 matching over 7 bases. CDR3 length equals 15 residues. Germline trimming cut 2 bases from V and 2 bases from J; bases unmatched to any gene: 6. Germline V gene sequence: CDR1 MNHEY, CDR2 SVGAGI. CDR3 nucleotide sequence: TGTGCCAGCAGTTACGGCAAGGGACAGACCTACGAGCAGTACTTC. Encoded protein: CASSYGKGQTYEQYF.

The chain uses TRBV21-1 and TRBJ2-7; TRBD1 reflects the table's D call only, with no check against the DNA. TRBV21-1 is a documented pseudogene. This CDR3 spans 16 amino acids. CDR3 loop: CASSKARRANGGEQYF. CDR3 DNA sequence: TGTGCCAGCAGCAAAGCGCGGCGCGCTAACGGTGGCGAGCAGTACTTC.